Listed below are T cell receptor beta chains from one sample, sequenced in a study of cytomegalovirus exposure and HLA in healthy donors. Here immunoSEQ multiplex PCR was the method, and the copy in TCRdb shows in-frame clones only, minus some. This table holds about 72,000 clones, around three quarters found once. Sample: PBMCs. The receptors were sampled from a man in his forties in good health and CMV-seronegative. Both conserved end residues are part of each CDR3. D genes are given only for firm matches.

j_call d_call v_call cdr3_aa cdr3_nt
TRBJ2-7 NA TRBV6-5 CASSYSGRRVGYEQYF TGTGCCAGCAGTTACTCGGGGAGGAGGGTGGGATACGAGCAGTACTTC
TRBJ2-1 TRBD2 TRBV27 CASSYKRGGPYNEQFF TGTGCCAGCAGCTACAAGCGGGGGGGACCCTACAATGAGCAGTTCTTC
TRBJ1-6 NA TRBV5-1 CASSLLPGENSPLHF TGCGCCAGCAGCTTATTGCCAGGGGAAAATTCACCCCTCCACTTT
TRBJ2-7 NA TRBV6-1 CASVLPFAYEQYF TGTGCCAGCGTATTACCCTTTGCCTACGAGCAGTACTTC
TRBJ2-5 NA TRBV2 CASSENWRETQYF TGTGCCAGCAGTGAAAACTGGAGGGAGACCCAGTACTTC
TRBJ1-2 NA TRBV28 CASSLLLANYGYTF TGTGCCAGCAGTTTATTACTGGCTAACTATGGCTACACCTTC
TRBJ2-1 TRBD2 TRBV6-5 CASSYSYSGGANEQFF TGTGCCAGCAGTTACTCATACAGCGGGGGGGCCAATGAGCAGTTCTTC
TRBJ2-5 TRBD2 TRBV29-1 CSTLAGEETQYF TGCAGCACACTAGCGGGGGAAGAGACCCAGTACTTC
TRBJ2-7 NA TRBV14 CASSQDLARVWEQYF TGTGCCAGCAGCCAAGATCTTGCCAGGGTGTGGGAGCAGTACTTC
TRBJ1-1 NA TRBV5-5 CAIMNELGQDEAFF TGTGCCATCATGAACGAGCTGGGCCAAGATGAAGCTTTCTTT